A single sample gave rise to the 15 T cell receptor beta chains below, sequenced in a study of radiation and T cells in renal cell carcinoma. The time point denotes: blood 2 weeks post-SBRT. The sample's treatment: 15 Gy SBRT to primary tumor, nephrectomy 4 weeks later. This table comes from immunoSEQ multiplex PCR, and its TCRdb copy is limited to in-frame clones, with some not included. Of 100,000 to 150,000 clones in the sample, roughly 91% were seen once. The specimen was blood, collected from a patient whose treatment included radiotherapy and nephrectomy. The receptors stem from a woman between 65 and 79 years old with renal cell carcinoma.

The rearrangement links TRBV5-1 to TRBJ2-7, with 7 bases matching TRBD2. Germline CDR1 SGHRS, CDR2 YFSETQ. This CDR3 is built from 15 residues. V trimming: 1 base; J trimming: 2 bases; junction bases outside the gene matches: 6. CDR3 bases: TGCGCCAGCAGCTTGTCGAGCGGGGCTGCCTACGAGCAGTACTTC. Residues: CASSLSSGAAYEQYF.

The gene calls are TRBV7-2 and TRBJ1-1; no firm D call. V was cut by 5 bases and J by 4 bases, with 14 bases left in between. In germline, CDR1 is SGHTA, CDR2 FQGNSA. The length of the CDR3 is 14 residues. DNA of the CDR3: TGTGCCAGCAGCCAAGGGATGTGGATCACTGAAGCTTTCTTT. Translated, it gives CASSQGMWITEAFF.

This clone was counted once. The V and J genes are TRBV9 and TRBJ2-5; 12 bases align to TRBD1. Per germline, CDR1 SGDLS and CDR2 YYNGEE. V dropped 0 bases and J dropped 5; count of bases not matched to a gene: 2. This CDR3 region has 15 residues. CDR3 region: CASSVEGQGAETQYF. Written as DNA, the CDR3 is TGTGCCAGCAGCGTAGAGGGACAGGGGGCTGAGACCCAGTACTTC.

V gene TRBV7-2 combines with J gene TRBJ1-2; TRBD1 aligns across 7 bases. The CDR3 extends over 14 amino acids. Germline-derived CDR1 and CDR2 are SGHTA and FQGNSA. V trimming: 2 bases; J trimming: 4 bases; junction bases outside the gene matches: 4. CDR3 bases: TGTGCCAGCAGCTTAATGGGACAGCCCTATGGCTACACCTTC. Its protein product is CASSLMGQPYGYTF.

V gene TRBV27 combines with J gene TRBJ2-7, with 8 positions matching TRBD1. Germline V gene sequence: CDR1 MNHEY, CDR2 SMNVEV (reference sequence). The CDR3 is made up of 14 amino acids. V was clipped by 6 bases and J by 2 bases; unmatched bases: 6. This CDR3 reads CASRDRAAPYEQYF. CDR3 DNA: TGTGCCAGCAGGGACAGGGCGGCGCCCTACGAGCAGTACTTC.

The CDR3 sequence is CAISESRDGNTIYF. For the CDR3, the DNA is TGTGCCATCAGTGAGAGCAGGGACGGAAACACCATATATTTT. The chain links TRBV10-3 to TRBJ1-3, with D possibly matching TRBD1 (5 bases). The CDR3 loop spans 14 amino acids. In germline, CDR1 is ENHRY, CDR2 SYGVKD. The ends were cut back, 2 bases at V and 4 bases at J, with 9 bases in the middle.

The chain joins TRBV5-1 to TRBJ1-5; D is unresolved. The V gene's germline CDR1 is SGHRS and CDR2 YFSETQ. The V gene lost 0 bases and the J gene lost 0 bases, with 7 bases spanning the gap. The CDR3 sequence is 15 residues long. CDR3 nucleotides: TGCGCCAGCAGCTTGGCTGGGGTTAGCAATCAGCCCCAGCATTTT. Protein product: CASSLAGVSNQPQHF.

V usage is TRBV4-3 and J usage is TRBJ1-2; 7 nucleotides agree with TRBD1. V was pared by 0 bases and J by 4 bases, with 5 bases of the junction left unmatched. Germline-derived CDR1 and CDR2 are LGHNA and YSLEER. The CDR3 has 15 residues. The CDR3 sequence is CASSQDEGAGYGYTF. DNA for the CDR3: TGCGCCAGCAGCCAAGATGAGGGGGCGGGCTATGGCTACACCTTC.

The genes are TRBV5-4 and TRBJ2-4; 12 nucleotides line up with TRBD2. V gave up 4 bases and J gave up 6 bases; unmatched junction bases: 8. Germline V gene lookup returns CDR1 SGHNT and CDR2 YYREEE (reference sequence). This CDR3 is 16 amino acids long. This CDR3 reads CASSVLAGGPRNIQYF. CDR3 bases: TGTGCCAGCAGCGTGCTAGCGGGGGGGCCGCGAAACATTCAGTACTTC.

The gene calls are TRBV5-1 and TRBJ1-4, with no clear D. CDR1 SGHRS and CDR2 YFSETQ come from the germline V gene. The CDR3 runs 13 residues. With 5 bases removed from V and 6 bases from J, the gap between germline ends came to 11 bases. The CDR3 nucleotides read TGCGCCAGCAGGACAATCGTTGATGAAAAACTGTTTTTT. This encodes CASRTIVDEKLFF.

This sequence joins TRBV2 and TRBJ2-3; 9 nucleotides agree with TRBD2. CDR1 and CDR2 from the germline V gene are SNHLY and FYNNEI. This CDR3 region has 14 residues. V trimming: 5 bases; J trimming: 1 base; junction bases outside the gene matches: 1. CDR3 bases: TGTGCCAGCAGTAGACTAGCGGGCACAGATACGCAGTATTTT. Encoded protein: CASSRLAGTDTQYF.

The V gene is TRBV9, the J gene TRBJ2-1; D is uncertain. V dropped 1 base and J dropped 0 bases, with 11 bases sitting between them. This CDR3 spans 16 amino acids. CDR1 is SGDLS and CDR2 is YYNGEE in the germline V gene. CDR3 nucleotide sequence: TGTGCCAGCAGCGTACACATAGACCGCTCCTACAATGAGCAGTTCTTC. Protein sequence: CASSVHIDRSYNEQFF.

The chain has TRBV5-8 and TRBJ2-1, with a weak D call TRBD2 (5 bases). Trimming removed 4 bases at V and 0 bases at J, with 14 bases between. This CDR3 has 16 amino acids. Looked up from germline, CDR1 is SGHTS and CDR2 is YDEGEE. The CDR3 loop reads CASSPGGYSSYNEQFF. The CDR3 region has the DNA TGTGCCAGCAGCCCCGGAGGATATAGCTCCTACAATGAGCAGTTCTTC.

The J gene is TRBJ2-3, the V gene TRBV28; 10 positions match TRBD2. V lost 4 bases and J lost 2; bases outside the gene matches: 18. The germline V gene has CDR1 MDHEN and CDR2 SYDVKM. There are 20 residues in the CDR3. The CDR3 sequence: CASSSPLLILAGALTDTQYF. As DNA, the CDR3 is TGTGCCAGCAGTTCACCCCTTTTGATCCTAGCGGGGGCCCTCACAGATACGCAGTATTTT.

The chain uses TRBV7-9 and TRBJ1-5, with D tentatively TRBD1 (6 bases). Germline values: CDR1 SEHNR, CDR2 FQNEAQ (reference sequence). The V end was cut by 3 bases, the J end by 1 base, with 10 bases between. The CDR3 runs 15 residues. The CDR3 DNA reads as TGTGCCAGCAGCTTCGTGGGGGCGAGCAATCAGCCCCAGCATTTT. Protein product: CASSFVGASNQPQHF.